This T cell receptor (beta chain) was profiled in a study of T cell responses to AZD1222 COVID-19 vaccine. Overall study results and limits: In a largely white British group with more females than males, clonal diversity was possibly underestimated. Following two doses of AZD1222, Spike-specific TCR breadth and depth rose.

Sequencing used immunoSEQ multiplex PCR; TCRdb keeps in-frame clones, though not all of them. Among roughly 120,000 clones listed, about 85% were seen once. The V and J ends lost 3 bases and 7 bases respectively, with 9 bases between them. The CDR3 has 12 residues. Germline V gene sequence: CDR1 KGHSH, CDR2 LQKENI. With respect to this clone: Its antigen is as yet unknown.

The specimen comprised peripheral blood, sampled on day 0 of AZD1222 vaccination. This clonotype originated in an adult in good health. This chain links TRBV18 with TRBJ1-1, with D perhaps matching TRBD1 (5 bases). The CDR3 is CASSPYDSEAFF. The CDR3 nucleotides are TGTGCCAGCTCACCTTACGACAGTGAAGCTTTCTTT.